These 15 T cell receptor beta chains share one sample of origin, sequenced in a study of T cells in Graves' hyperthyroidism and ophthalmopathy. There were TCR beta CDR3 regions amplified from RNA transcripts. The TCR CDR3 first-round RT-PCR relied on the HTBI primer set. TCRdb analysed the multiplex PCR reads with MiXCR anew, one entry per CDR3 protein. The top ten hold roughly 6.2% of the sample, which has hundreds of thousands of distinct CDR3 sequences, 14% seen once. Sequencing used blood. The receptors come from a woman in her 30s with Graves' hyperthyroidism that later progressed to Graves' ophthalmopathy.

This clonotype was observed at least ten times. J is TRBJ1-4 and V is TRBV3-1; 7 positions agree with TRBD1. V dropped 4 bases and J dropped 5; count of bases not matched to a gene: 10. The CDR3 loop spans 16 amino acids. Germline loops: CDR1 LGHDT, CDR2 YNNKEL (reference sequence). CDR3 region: CASSLATGQENEKLFF. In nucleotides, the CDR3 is TGTGCCAGCAGCCTAGCCACCGGACAGGAGAATGAAAAACTGTTTTTT.

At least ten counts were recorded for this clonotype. CDR3 region: CASRYKSTVNTEAFF. CDR3 in DNA: TGTGCCAGCAGGTACAAGTCGACAGTGAACACTGAAGCTTTCTTT. The chain couples TRBV11-3 to TRBJ1-1, with D possibly being TRBD1 (5 bases). The CDR3 extends over 15 amino acids. CDR1 is SGHNT, CDR2 YENEEA, per germline. The V end was cut by 6 bases, the J end by 0 bases, with 14 bases between.

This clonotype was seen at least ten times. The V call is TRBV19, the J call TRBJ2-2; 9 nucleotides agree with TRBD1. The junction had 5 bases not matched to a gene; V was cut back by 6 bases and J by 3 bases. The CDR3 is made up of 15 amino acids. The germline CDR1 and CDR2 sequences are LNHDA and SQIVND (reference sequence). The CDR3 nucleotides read TGTGCCAGTAGAACAGGGGGCGCGGACACCGGGGAGCTGTTTTTT. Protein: CASRTGGADTGELFF.

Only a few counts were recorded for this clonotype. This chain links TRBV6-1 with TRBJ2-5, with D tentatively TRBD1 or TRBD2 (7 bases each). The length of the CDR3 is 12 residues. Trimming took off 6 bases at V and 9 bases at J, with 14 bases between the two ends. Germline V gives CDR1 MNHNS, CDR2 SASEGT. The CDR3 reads CASSDREGSQYF. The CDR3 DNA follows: TGTGCCAGCAGCGACAGGGAGGGCTCCCAGTACTTC.

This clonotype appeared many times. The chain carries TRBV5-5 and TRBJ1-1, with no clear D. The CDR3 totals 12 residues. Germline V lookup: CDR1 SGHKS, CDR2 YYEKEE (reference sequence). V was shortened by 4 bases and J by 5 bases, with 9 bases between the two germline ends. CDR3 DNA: TGTGCCAGCAGCCCGGTGGTAACTGAAGCTTTCTTT. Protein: CASSPVVTEAFF.

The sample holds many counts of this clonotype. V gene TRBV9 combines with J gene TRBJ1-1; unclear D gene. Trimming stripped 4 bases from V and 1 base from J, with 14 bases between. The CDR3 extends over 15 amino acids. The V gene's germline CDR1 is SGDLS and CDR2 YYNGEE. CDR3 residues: CASSYNKAGNTEAFF. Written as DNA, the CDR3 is TGTGCCAGCAGCTACAACAAGGCCGGGAACACTGAAGCTTTCTTT.

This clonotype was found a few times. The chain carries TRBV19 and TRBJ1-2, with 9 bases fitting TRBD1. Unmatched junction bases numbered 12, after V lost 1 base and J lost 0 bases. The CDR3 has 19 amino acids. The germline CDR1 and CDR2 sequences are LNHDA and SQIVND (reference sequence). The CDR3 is CASSIVVGQGERANYGYTF. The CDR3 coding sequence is TGTGCCAGTAGTATAGTAGTGGGACAGGGAGAAAGAGCTAACTATGGCTACACCTTC.

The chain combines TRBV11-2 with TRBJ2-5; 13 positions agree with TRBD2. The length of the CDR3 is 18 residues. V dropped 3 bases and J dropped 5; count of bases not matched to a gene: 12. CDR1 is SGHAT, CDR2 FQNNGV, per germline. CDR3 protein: CASSFSLRTSGSMETQYF. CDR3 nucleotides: TGTGCCAGCAGCTTCAGTTTACGGACTAGCGGGAGTATGGAGACCCAGTACTTC.

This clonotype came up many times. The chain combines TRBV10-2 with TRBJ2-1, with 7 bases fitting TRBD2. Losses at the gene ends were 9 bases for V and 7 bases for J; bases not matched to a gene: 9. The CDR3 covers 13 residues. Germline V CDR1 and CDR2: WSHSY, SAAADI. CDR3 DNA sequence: TGCGCCAGTAGCGGGTTAAGGGTTAATGAGCAGTTCTTC. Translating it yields CASSGLRVNEQFF.

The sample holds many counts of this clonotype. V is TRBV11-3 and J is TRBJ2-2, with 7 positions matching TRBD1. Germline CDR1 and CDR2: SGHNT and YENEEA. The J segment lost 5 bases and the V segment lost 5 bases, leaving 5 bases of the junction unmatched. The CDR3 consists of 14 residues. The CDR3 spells CASSVDRATGELFF. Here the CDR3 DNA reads TGTGCCAGCAGCGTTGACAGGGCGACCGGGGAGCTGTTTTTT.

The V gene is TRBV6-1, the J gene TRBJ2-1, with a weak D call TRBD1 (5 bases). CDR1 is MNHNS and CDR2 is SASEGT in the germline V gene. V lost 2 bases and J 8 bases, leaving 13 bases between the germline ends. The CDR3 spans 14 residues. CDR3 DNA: TGTGCCAGCAGTGAACCAGGGCGCGGCGATGAGCAGTTCTTC. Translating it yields CASSEPGRGDEQFF.

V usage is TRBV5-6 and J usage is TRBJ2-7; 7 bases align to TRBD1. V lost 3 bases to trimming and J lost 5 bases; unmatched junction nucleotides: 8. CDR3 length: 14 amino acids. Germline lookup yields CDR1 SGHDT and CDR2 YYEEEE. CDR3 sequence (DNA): TGTGCCAGCAGCTCGAGACAGGGCCAGCACGAGCAGTACTTC. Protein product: CASSSRQGQHEQYF.

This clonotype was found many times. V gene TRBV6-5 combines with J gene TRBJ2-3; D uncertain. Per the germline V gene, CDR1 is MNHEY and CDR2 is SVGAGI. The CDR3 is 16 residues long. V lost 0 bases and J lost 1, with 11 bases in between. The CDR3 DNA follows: TGTGCCAGCAGTTACTCGTCCGGGTTTGGCACAGATACGCAGTATTTT. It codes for CASSYSSGFGTDTQYF.

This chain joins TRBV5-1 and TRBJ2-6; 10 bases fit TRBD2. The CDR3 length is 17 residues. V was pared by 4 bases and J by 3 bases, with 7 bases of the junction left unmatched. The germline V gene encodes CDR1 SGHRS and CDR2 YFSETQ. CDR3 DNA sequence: TGCGCCAGCAGCCCACTCCTAGCGGGAGTTGGGGCCAACGTCCTGACTTTC. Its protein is CASSPLLAGVGANVLTF. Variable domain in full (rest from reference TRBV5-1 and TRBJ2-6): KAGVTQTPRYLIKTRGQQVTLSCSPISGHRSVSWYQQTPGQGLQFLFEYFSETQRNKGNFPGRFSGRQFSNSRSEMNVSTLELGDSALYLCASSPLLAGVGANVLTFGAGSRLTVL.

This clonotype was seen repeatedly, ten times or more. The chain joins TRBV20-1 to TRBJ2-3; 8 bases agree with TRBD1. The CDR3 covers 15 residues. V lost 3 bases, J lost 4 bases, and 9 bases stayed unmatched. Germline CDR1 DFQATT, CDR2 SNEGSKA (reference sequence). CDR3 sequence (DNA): TGCAGTGCTAGTGTCGGGACAGGTTTGTCAGATACGCAGTATTTT. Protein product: CSASVGTGLSDTQYF.